This entry concerns a single TCR beta chain. The target antigen is unknown. The sample belongs to a study of shared clonotypes between healthy human individuals. Study outcomes and limitations: Across a handful of donors, naive CD4 shared roughly 5%, naive CD8 about 3.2%, memory CD4 about 2.5%, memory CD8 around 0.42%.

Authors' processing steps: Filtering differed for immunoSEQ, which gave only junction sequences without quality scores. Here immunoSEQ multiplex PCR was the method, and the copy in TCRdb shows in-frame clones only, minus some. The V and J calls and clone size are taken from that table; D and trimming were inferred from the DNA. Found here are 1.5 million to 1.9 million clones, 95% to 99% of them singletons; the top ten hold roughly 0.42%. Input material: naive CD4+ T cells sorted from blood. Sample subset: CD45RA+ positively selected. This TCR was sampled from a man in his thirties or forties in good health.

In DNA, the CDR3 is TGTGCCACCAGCAGAGATACCGGGACTAGCGGGACATCCTACAATGAGCAGTTCTTC. Protein product: CATSRDTGTSGTSYNEQFF. The rearrangement links TRBV15 to TRBJ2-1; 13 bases line up with TRBD2. There are 19 residues in the CDR3. Germline V gene lookup returns CDR1 LNHNV and CDR2 YYDKDF (reference sequence). Trimming removed 0 bases from V and 1 base from J; junction bases left unmatched: 6.